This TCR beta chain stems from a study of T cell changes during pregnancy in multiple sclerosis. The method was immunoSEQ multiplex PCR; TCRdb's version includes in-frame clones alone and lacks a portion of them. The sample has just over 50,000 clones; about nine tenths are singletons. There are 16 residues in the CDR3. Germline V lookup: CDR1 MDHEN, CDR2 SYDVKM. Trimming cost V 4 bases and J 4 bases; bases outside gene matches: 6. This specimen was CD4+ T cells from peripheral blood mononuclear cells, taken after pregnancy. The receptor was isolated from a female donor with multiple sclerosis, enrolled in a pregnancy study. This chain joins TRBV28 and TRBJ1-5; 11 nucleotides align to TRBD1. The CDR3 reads CASSSGQGAFNQPQHF. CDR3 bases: TGTGCCAGCAGTTCCGGACAGGGGGCGTTTAATCAGCCCCAGCATTTT.